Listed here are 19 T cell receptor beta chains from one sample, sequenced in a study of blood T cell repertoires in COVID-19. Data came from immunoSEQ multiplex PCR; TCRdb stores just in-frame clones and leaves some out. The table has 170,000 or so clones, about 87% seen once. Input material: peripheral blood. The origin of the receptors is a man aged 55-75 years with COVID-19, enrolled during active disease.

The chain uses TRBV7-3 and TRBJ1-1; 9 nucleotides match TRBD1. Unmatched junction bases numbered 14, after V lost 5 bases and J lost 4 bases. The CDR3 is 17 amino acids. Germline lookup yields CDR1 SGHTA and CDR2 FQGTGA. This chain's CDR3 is CASSLRPQGAEGTEAFF. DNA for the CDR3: TGTGCCAGCAGCCTCCGACCACAGGGGGCGGAGGGCACTGAAGCTTTCTTT.

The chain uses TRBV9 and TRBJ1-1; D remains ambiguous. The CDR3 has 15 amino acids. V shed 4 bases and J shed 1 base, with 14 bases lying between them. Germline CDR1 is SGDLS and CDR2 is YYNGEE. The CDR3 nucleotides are TGTGCCAGCAGCCCAGCCGGGTTGGGGAACACTGAAGCTTTCTTT. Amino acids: CASSPAGLGNTEAFF. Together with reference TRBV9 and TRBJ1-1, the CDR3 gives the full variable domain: DSGVTQTPKHLITATGQRVTLRCSPRSGDLSVYWYQQSLDQGLQFLIQYYNGEERAKGNILERFSAQQFPDLHSELNLSSLELGDSALYFCASSPAGLGNTEAFFGQGTRLTVV.

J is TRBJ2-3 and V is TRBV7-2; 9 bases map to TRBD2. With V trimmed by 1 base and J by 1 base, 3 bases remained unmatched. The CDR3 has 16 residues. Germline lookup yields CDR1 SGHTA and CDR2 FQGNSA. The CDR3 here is CASSLGLAEGTDTQYF. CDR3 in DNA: TGTGCCAGCAGCTTAGGACTAGCGGAGGGCACAGATACGCAGTATTTT.

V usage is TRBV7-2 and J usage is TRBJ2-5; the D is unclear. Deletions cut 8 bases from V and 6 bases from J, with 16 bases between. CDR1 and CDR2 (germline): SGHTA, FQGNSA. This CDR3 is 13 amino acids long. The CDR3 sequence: CASLLGPEQTQYF. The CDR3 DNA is TGTGCCAGCTTGTTGGGCCCGGAACAGACCCAGTACTTC.

This CDR3 is CASSETVSSYEQYF. CDR3 nucleotide sequence: TGCGCCAGCAGTGAGACAGTGAGCTCCTACGAGCAGTACTTC. This rearrangement joins TRBV10-2 to TRBJ2-7; D remains unclear. V gave up 2 bases and J gave up 0 bases, with 8 bases separating them. The germline V gene has CDR1 WSHSY and CDR2 SAAADI. This CDR3 has 14 amino acids.

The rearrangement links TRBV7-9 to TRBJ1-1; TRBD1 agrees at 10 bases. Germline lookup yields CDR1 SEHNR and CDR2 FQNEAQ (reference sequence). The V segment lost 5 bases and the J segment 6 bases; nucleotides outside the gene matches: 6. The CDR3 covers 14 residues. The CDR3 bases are TGTGCCAGCAGCCTCCGACAGGGGGCAGCTGAAGCTTTCTTT. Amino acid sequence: CASSLRQGAAEAFF. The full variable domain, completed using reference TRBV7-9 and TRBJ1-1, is DTGVSQNPRHKITKRGQNVTFRCDPISEHNRLYWYRQTLGQGPEFLTYFQNEAQLEKSRLLSDRFSAERPKGSFSTLEIQRTEQGDSAMYLCASSLRQGAAEAFFGQGTRLTVV.

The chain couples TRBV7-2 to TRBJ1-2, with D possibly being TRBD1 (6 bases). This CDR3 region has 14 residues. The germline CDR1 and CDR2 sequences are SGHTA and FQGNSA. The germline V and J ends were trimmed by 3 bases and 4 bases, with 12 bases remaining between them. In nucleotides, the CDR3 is TGTGCCAGCAGCTTTCAAGGACAGAGCTATGGCTACACCTTC. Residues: CASSFQGQSYGYTF.

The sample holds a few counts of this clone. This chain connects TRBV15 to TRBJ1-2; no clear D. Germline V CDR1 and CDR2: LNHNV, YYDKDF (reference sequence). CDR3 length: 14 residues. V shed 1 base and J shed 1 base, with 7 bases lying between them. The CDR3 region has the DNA TGTGCCACCAGCAGAGGAGGGAGTAACTATGGCTACACCTTC. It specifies CATSRGGSNYGYTF.

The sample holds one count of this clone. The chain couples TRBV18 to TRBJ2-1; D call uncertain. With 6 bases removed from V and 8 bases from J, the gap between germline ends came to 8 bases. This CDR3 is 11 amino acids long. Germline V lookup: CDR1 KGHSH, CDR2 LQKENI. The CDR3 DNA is TGTGCCAGCTCCCAGCGAGATGAGCAGTTCTTC. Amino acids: CASSQRDEQFF.

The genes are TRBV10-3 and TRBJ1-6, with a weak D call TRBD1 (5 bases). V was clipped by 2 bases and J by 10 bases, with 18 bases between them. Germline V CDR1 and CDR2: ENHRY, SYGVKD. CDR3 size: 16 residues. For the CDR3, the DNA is TGTGCCATCAGTGAGAATAATTTTCAGGGAGGCTCACCCCTCCACTTT. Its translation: CAISENNFQGGSPLHF.

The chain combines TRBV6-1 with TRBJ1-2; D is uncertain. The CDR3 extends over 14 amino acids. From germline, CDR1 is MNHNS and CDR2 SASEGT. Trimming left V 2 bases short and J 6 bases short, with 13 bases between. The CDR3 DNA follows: TGTGCCAGCAGTGAATCGCTCCCCGGTCATGGCTACACCTTC. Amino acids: CASSESLPGHGYTF.

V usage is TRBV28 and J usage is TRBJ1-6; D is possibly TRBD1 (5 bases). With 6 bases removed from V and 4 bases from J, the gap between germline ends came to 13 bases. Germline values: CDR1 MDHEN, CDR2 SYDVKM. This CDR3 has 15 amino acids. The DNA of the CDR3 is TGTGCCAGCAGATCCAGGACACCTTATAATTCACCCCTCCACTTT. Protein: CASRSRTPYNSPLHF.

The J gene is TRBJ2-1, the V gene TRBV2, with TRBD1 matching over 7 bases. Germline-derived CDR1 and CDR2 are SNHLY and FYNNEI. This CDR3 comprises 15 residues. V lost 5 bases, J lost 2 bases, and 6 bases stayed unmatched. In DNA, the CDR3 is TGTGCCAGCAGTTACGACAGGGCCACCTACAATGAGCAGTTCTTC. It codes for CASSYDRATYNEQFF.

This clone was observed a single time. CDR3 protein: CASSRGTTGNDLFF. CDR3 in DNA: TGTGCCAGCAGCCGTGGGACGACAGGGAATGATCTGTTTTTT. The gene calls are TRBV5-6 and TRBJ1-4; 7 nucleotides agree with TRBD1. The CDR3 has 14 amino acids. The germline gives CDR1 SGHDT, CDR2 YYEEEE. The ends lost 4 bases at V and 14 bases at J; junction bases unmatched: 14.

The chain's CDR3 is CAWSQQGVGNQPQHF. The CDR3 DNA is TGTGCCTGGAGCCAACAGGGGGTCGGCAATCAGCCCCAGCATTTT. The chain employs TRBV30 and TRBJ1-5, with TRBD1 identical over 8 bases. The CDR3 covers 15 residues. V dropped 3 bases and J dropped 2; count of bases not matched to a gene: 6. The germline gives CDR1 GTSNPN, CDR2 SVGIG (reference sequence).

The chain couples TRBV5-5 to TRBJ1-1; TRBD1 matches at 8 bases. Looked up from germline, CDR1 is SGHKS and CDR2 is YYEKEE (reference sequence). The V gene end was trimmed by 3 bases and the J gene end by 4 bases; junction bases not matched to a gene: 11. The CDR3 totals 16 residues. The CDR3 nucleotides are TGTGCCAGCAGCTCACCTCTTACTGACAGGGGCACTGAAGCTTTCTTT. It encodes CASSSPLTDRGTEAFF.

The CDR3 loop reads CASSASPQAPDEAFF. The DNA of the CDR3 is TGTGCCAGCAGCGCCTCCCCTCAGGCCCCGGATGAAGCTTTCTTT. The gene calls are TRBV9 and TRBJ1-1, with unresolved D. This CDR3 has 15 residues. CDR1 SGDLS and CDR2 YYNGEE come from the germline V gene. Trimming took 3 bases from V and 7 from J, leaving 19 bases between them. Together with reference TRBV9 and TRBJ1-1, the CDR3 gives the full variable domain: DSGVTQTPKHLITATGQRVTLRCSPRSGDLSVYWYQQSLDQGLQFLIQYYNGEERAKGNILERFSAQQFPDLHSELNLSSLELGDSALYFCASSASPQAPDEAFFGQGTRLTVV.

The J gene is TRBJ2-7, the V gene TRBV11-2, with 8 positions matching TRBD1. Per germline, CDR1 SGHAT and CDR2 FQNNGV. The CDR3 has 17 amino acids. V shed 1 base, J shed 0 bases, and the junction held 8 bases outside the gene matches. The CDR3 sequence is CASSLAPPGTGSYEQYF. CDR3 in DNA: TGTGCCAGCAGCTTAGCTCCCCCCGGGACAGGCTCCTACGAGCAGTACTTC. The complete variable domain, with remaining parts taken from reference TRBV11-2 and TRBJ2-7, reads EAGVAQSPRYKIIEKRQSVAFWCNPISGHATLYWYQQILGQGPKLLIQFQNNGVVDDSQLPKDRFSAERLKGVDSTLKIQPAKLEDSAVYLCASSLAPPGTGSYEQYFGPGTRLTVT.

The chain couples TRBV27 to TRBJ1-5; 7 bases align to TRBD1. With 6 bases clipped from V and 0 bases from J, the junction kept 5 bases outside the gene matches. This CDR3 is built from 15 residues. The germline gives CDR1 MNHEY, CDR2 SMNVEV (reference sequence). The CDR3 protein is CASRDRTVSNQPQHF. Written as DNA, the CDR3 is TGTGCCAGCAGGGACAGGACCGTTAGCAATCAGCCCCAGCATTTT.